Each of the 11 T cell receptor beta chains below was sequenced from the same sample in a study of blood T cell repertoires in COVID-19. Profiling relied on immunoSEQ multiplex PCR, and the TCRdb table lists in-frame clones only, not all of them. Of roughly 230,000 clones listed, around 91% are singletons. Input material: peripheral blood. The receptors originated from a woman aged 55-69 years with COVID-19, enrolled during active disease.

The rearrangement uses TRBV7-2 and TRBJ1-3; tentatively, D is TRBD1 (5 bases). Germline assignment: CDR1 SGHTA and CDR2 FQGNSA. V was pared by 5 bases and J by 1 base, with 15 bases between. The CDR3 is made up of 16 amino acids. The CDR3 DNA follows: TGTGCCAGCAGCAAGGGGACGGGAGGTTCTGGAAACACCATATATTTT. Its protein product is CASSKGTGGSGNTIYF.

The chain recombines TRBV10-3 with TRBJ1-2; the match to TRBD1 covers 8 bases. V was clipped by 3 bases and J by 6 bases; unmatched bases: 6. The CDR3 contains 14 residues. Germline-derived CDR1 and CDR2 are ENHRY and SYGVKD. CDR3 in amino acids: CAISDLGQGHGYTF. For the CDR3, the DNA is TGTGCCATCAGTGATCTCGGACAGGGCCATGGCTACACCTTC.

This chain links TRBV3-1 (or the pseudogene TRBV3-2) with TRBJ2-7; TRBD2 is a possible D gene (5 bases). This CDR3 is built from 14 residues. Trimming shortened V by 5 bases and J by 7 bases, and 18 bases separated the two germline ends. Germline V CDR1 and CDR2: LGHDT, YNNKEL (reference sequence). CDR3 region: CASSVLGKSGEQYF. CDR3 DNA sequence: TGTGCCAGCAGCGTACTAGGGAAATCGGGGGAGCAGTACTTC.

This clone was detected only once. The rearrangement links TRBV27 to TRBJ2-7; a possible D gene is TRBD2 (6 bases). The CDR3 extends over 14 amino acids. The germline gives CDR1 MNHEY, CDR2 SMNVEV (reference sequence). Trimming left V 0 bases short and J 6 bases short, with 12 bases between. The CDR3 nucleotides read TGTGCCAGCAGTTTATCGCGGACGCGGGGCGAGCAGTACTTC. Its protein is CASSLSRTRGEQYF.

This clone has only one observation. This chain connects TRBV7-2 to TRBJ1-2, with D tentatively TRBD1 (6 bases). The CDR3 totals 15 residues. Germline V gene sequence: CDR1 SGHTA, CDR2 FQGNSA. Trimming took off 2 bases at V and 4 bases at J, with 14 bases between the two ends. The CDR3 loop reads CASSLQKGVSYGYTF. The CDR3 DNA reads as TGTGCCAGCAGCTTACAAAAGGGGGTGAGCTATGGCTACACCTTC. The full variable domain, completed using reference TRBV7-2 and TRBJ1-2, is GAGVSQSPSNKVTEKGKDVELRCDPISGHTALYWYRQSLGQGLEFLIYFQGNSAPDKSGLPSDRFSAERTGGSVSTLTIQRTQQEDSAVYLCASSLQKGVSYGYTFGSGTRLTVV.

The chain combines TRBV5-8 with TRBJ2-3, with 10 nucleotides matching TRBD2. Germline V lookup: CDR1 SGHTS, CDR2 YDEGEE. V lost 0 bases to trimming and J lost 5 bases; unmatched junction nucleotides: 6. The CDR3 runs 16 residues. This CDR3 is CASSLEAGGPGDTQYF. CDR3 in DNA: TGTGCCAGCAGCTTGGAAGCGGGGGGGCCCGGAGATACGCAGTATTTT.

This clone was recorded only once. This chain uses TRBV18 with TRBJ1-1, with 7 bases identical to TRBD1. CDR3 size: 12 residues. CDR1 is KGHSH, CDR2 LQKENI, per germline. V was clipped by 3 bases and J by 8 bases; unmatched bases: 3. The CDR3 bases are TGTGCCAGCTCACCCTCGGACAGGGAAGCTTTCTTT. As protein: CASSPSDREAFF.

The V call is TRBV12-3 or TRBV12-4, the J call TRBJ1-5, with D unclear. V lost 5 bases, J lost 7 bases, and 9 bases lay in between. CDR3 size: 12 residues. The CDR3 here is CASSPSRQPQHF. For the CDR3, the DNA is TGTGCCAGCAGTCCATCCCGGCAGCCCCAGCATTTT.

This sequence joins TRBV7-9 and TRBJ1-4; 8 nucleotides line up with TRBD1. Germline CDR1 reads SEHNR; CDR2 reads FQNEAQ (reference sequence). The CDR3 covers 15 residues. The trim removed 5 bases at V and 5 bases at J, leaving 7 bases unmatched. The CDR3 reads CASSPRDRQNEKLFF. CDR3 nucleotides: TGTGCCAGCAGCCCCCGGGACAGGCAGAATGAAAAACTGTTTTTT.

V gene TRBV2 combines with J gene TRBJ2-7; TRBD2 aligns across 14 bases. There are 15 residues in the CDR3. V was pared by 5 bases and J by 5 bases, with 5 bases of the junction left unmatched. The germline V gene encodes CDR1 SNHLY and CDR2 FYNNEI. The CDR3 spells CASSPGLAGVDEQYF. DNA of the CDR3: TGTGCCAGCAGTCCGGGACTAGCGGGGGTGGACGAGCAGTACTTC. Looking up the rest from reference TRBV2 and TRBJ2-7 gives the full variable domain: EPEVTQTPSHQVTQMGQEVILRCVPISNHLYFYWYRQILGQKVEFLVSFYNNEISEKSEIFDDQFSVERPDGSNFTLKIRSTKLEDSAMYFCASSPGLAGVDEQYFGPGTRLTVT.

This chain links TRBV7-2 with TRBJ1-1; D may be TRBD1 (5 bases). The CDR3 totals 15 residues. The germline CDR1 and CDR2 sequences are SGHTA and FQGNSA. V was trimmed by 0 bases and J by 5 bases, leaving 13 bases between them. In DNA, the CDR3 is TGTGCCAGCAGCTTAGCGTACAGGTTAACGACTGAAGCTTTCTTT. The encoded protein is CASSLAYRLTTEAFF. Together with reference TRBV7-2 and TRBJ1-1, the CDR3 gives the full variable domain: GAGVSQSPSNKVTEKGKDVELRCDPISGHTALYWYRQSLGQGLEFLIYFQGNSAPDKSGLPSDRFSAERTGGSVSTLTIQRTQQEDSAVYLCASSLAYRLTTEAFFGQGTRLTVV.